The entry below gives a single TCR beta chain sequence along with its context. Antigen unknown. This sample stems from a study of brain T cells in children with intractable seizures. Study-level points and caveats: Patients' HCMV serostatus was unknown; virus specificity rests on CDR3 similarity alone.

Some clones are missing from TCRdb's copy, which holds only in-frame ones; the method was immunoSEQ multiplex PCR. Seen here are 50,000 to 75,000 clones, 95% to 97% observed once, and the top ten hold around 0.4%. This CDR3 is built from 18 residues. V was pared by 9 bases and J by 6 bases, with 30 bases between. Germline assignment: CDR1 LNHDA and CDR2 SQIVND (reference sequence). The clonotype originates from a boy under two years old with focal cortical dysplasia and intractable seizures. The input for sequencing was peripheral blood, taken at surgery. The J gene is TRBJ1-5, the V gene TRBV19; maybe TRBD1 (6 bases). The DNA of the CDR3 is TGTGCCAGCCAATTTTCCCGGGACACCAAAAGTAGTAGTCAGCCCCAGCATTTT. Protein sequence: CASQFSRDTKSSSQPQHF. The entire variable domain, with the rest obtained from reference TRBV19 and TRBJ1-5, is as follows: DGGITQSPKYLFRKEGQNVTLSCEQNLNHDAMYWYRQDPGQGLRLIYYSQIVNDFQKGDIAEGYSVSREKKESFPLTVTSAQKNPTAFYLCASQFSRDTKSSSQPQHFGDGTRLSIL.